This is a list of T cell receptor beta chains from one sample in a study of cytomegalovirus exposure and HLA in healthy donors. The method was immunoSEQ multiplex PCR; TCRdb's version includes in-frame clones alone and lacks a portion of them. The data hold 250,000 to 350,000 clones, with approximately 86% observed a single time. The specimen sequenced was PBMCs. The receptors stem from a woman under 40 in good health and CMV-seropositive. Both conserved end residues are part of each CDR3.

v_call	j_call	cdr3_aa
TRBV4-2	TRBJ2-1	CASSHSTRGDEQFF
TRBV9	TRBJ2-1	CASSVGSGNRNNEQFF
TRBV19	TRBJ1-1	CASTGTGRTEAFF
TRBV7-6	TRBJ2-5	CASSFRTSGSETQYF
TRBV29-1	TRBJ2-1	CSSPGLAPYNEQFF
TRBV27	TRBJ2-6	CASSFSPPRANVLTF
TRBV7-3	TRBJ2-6	CASSLQGSSGANVLTF
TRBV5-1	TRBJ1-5	CASSTGQVNQPQHF
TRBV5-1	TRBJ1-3	CASSPGTGSGNTIYF
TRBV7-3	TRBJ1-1	CASSLSVGGTEAFF
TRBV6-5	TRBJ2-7	CASRMGQGYEQYF
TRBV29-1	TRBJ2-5	CSAPGVAQETQYF
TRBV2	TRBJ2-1	CASSEERLFF
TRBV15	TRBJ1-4	CATTSPRGDEKLFF
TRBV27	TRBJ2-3	CASSLSGSTDTQYF
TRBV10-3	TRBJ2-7	CAIRTSGRYEQYF
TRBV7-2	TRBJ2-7	CASSASYEQYF
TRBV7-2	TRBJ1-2	CASSSTGGDYGYTF